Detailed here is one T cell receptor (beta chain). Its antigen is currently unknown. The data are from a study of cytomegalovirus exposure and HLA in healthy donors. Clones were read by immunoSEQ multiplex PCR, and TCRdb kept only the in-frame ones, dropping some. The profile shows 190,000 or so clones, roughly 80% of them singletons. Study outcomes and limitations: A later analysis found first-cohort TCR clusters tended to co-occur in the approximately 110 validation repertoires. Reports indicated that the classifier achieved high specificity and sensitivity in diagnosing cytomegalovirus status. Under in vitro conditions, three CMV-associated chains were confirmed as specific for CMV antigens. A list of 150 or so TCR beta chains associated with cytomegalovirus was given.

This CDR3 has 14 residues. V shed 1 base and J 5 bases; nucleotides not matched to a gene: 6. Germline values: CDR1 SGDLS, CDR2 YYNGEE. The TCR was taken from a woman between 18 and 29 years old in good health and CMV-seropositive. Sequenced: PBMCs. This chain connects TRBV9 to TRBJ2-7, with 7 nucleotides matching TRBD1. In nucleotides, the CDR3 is TGTGCCAGCAGCGTATGGGACAGCTTTGACGAGCAGTACTTC. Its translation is CASSVWDSFDEQYF. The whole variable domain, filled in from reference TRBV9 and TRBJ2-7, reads DSGVTQTPKHLITATGQRVTLRCSPRSGDLSVYWYQQSLDQGLQFLIQYYNGEERAKGNILERFSAQQFPDLHSELNLSSLELGDSALYFCASSVWDSFDEQYFGPGTRLTVT.